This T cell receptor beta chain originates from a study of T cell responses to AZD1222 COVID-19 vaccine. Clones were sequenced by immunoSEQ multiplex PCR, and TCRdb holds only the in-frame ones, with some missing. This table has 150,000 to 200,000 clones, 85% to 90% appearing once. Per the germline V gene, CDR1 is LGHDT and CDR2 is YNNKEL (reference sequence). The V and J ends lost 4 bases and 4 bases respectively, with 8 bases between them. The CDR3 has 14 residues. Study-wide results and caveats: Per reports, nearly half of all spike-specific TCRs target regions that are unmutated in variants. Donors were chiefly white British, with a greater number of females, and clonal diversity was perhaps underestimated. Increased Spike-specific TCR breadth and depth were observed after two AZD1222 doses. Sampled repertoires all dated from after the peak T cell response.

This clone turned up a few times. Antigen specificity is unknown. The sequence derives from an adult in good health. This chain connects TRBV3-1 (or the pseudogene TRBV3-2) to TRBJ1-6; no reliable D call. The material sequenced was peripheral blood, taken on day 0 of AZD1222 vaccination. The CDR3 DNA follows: TGTGCCAGCAGCCGGACGGTTTATAATTCACCCCTCCACTTT. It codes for CASSRTVYNSPLHF.